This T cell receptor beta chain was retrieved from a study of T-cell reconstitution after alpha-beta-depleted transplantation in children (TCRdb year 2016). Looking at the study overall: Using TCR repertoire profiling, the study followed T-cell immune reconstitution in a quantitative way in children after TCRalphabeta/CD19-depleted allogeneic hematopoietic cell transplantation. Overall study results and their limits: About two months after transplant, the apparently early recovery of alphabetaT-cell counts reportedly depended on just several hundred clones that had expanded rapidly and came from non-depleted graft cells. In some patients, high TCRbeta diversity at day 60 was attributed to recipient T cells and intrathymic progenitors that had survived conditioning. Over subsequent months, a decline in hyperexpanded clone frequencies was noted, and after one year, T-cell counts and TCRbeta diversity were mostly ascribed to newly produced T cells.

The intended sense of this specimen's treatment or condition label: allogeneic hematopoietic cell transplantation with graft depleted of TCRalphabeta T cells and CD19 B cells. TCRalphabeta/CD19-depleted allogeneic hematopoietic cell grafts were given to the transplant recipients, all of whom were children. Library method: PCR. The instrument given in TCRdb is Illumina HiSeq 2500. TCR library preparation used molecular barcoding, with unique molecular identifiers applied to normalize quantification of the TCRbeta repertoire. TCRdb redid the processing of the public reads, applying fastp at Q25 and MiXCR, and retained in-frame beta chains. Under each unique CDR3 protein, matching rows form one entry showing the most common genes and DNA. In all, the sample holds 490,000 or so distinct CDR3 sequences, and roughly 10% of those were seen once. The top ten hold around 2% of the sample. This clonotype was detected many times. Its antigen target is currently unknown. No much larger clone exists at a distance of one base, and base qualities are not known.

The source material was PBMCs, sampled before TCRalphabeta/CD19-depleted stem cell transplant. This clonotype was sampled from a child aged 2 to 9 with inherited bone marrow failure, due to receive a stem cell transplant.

The DNA reads TGTGCCAGCAGCTTAACAGGGGAAACCTACGAGCAGTACTTC. Its amino acids are CASSLTGETYEQYF. Rearrangement joined TRBV7-9 to TRBJ2-7; 7 central bases correspond to TRBD1. Per the germline V gene (reference sequence), SEHNR is the CDR1 and FQNEAQ is the CDR2. The CDR3 numbers 14 residues from cysteine through phenylalanine. Solely the CDR3 DNA is kept, with 42 bases framed from the first base. Trimming accounts for 2 bases at V and 2 bases at J, while the number of junction bases matched to no gene is 3.